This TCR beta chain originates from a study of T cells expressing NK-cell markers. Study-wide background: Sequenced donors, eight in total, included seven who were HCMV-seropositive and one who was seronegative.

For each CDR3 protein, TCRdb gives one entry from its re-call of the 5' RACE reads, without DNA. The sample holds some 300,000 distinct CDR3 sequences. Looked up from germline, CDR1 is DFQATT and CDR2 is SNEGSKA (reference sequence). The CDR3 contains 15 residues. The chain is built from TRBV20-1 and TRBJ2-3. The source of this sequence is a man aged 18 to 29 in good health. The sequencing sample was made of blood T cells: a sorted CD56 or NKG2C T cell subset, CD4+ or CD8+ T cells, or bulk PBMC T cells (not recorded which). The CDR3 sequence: CSAREDGISTDTQYF.